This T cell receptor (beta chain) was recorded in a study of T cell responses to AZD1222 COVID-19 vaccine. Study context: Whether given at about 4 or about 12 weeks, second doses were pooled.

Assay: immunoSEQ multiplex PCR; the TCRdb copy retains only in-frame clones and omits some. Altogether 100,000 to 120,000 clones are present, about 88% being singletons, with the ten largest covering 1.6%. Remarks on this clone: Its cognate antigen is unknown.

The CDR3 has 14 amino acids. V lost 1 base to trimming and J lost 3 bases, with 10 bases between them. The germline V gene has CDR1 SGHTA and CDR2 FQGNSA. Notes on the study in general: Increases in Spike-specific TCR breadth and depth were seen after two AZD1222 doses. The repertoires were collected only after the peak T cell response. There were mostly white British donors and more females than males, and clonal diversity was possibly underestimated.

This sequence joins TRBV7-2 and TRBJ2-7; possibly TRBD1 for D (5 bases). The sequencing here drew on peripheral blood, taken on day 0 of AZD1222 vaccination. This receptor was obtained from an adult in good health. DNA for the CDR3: TGTGCCAGCAGCTTAGATACCAGGGACTACGAGCAGTACTTC. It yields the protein CASSLDTRDYEQYF. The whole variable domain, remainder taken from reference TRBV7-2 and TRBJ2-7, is GAGVSQSPSNKVTEKGKDVELRCDPISGHTALYWYRQSLGQGLEFLIYFQGNSAPDKSGLPSDRFSAERTGGSVSTLTIQRTQQEDSAVYLCASSLDTRDYEQYFGPGTRLTVT.